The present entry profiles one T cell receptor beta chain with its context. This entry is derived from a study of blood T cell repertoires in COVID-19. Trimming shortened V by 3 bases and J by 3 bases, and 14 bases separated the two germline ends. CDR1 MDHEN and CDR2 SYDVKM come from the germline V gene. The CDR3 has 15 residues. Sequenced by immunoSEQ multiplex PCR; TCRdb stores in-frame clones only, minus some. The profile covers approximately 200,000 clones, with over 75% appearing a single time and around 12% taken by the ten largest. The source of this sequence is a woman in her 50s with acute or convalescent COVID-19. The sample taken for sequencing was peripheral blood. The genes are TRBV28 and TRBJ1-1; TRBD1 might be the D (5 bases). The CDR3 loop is CASSFLEGLDTEAFF. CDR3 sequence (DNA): TGTGCCAGCAGTTTTTTGGAGGGGTTGGACACTGAAGCTTTCTTT.